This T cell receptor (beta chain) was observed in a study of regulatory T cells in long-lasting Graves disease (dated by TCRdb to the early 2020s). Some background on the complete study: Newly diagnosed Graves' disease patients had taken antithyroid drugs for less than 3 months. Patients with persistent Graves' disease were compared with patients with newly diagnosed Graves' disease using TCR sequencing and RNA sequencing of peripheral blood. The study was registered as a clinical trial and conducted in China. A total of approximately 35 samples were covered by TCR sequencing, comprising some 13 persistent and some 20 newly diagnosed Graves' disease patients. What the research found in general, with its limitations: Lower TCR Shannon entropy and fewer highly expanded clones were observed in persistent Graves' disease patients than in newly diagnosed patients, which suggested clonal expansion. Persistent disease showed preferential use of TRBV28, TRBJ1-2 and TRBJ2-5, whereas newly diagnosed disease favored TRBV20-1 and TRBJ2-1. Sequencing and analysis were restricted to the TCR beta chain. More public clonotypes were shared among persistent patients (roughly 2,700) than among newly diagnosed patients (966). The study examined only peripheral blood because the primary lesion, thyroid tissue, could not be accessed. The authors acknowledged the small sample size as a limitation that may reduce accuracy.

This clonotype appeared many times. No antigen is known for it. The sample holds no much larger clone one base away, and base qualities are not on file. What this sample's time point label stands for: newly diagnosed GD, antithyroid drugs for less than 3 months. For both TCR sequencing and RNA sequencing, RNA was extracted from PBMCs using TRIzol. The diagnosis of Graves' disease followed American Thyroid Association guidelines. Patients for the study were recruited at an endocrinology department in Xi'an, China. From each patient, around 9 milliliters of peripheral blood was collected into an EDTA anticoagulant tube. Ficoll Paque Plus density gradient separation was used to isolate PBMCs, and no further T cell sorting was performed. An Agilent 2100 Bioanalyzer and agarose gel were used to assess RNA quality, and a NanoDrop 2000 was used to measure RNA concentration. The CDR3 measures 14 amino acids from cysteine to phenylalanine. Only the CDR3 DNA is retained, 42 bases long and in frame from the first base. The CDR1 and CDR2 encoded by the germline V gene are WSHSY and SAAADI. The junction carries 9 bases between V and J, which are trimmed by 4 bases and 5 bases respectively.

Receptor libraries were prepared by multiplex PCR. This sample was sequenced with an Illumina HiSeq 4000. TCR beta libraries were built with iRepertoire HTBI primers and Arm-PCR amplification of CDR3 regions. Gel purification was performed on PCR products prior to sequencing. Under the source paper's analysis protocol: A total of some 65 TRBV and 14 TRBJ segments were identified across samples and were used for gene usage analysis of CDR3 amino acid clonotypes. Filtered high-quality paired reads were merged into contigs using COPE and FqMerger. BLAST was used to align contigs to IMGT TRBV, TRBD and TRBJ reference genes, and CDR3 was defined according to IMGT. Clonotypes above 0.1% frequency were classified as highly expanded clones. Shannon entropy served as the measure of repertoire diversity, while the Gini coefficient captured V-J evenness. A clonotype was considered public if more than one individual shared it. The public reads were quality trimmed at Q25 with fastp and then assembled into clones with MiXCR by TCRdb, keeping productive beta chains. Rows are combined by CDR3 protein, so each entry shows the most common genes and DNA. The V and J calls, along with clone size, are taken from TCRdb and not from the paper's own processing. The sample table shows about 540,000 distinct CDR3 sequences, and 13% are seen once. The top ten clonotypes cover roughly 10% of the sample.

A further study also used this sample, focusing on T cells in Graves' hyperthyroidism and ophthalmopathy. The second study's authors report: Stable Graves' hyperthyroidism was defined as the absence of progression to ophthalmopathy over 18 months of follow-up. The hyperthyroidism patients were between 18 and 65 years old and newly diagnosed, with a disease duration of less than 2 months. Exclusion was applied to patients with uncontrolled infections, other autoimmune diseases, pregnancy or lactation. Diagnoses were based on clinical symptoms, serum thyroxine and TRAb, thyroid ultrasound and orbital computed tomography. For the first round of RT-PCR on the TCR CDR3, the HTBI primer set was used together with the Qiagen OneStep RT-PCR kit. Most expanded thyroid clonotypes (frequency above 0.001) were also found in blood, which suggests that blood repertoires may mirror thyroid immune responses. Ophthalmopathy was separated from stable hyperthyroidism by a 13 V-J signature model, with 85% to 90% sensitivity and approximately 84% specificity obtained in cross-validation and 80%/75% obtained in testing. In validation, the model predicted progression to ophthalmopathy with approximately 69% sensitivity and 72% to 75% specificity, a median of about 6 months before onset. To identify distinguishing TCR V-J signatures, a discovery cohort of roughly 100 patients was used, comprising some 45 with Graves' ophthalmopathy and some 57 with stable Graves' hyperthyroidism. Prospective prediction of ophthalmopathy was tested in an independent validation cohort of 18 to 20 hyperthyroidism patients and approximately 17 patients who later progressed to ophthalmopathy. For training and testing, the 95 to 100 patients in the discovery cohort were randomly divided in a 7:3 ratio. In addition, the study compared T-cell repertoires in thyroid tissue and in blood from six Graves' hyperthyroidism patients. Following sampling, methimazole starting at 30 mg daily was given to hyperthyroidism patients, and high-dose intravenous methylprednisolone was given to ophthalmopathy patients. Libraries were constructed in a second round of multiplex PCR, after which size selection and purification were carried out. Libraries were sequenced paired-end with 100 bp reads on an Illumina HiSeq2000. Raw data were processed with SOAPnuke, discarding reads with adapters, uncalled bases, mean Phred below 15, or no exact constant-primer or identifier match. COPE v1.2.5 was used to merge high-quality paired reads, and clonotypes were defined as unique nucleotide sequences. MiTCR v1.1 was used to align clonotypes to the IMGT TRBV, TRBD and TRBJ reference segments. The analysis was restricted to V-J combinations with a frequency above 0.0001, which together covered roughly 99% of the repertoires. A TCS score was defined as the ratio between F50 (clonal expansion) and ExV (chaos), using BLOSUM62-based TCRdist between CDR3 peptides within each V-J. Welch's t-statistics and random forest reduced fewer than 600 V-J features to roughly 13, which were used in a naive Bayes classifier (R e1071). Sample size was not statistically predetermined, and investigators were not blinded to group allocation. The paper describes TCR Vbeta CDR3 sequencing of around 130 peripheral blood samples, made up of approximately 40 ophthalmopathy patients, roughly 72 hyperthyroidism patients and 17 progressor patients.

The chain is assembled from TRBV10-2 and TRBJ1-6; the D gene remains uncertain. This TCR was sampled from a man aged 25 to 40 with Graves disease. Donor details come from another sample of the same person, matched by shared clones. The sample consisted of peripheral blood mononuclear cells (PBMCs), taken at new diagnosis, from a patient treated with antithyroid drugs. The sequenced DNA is TGCGCCAGCAGTGGAGGGAACCATAATTCACCCCTCCACTTT. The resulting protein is CASSGGNHNSPLHF.